This is a list of T cell receptor beta chains from one sample in a study of blood T cell repertoires in COVID-19. Sequencing was performed with immunoSEQ multiplex PCR; in TCRdb, only in-frame clones are kept and a portion is missing. The table shows about 160,000 clones, with around 80% occurring only once. The specimen sequenced was peripheral blood. These receptors came from a woman aged 60-75 years with acute or convalescent COVID-19. Both conserved end residues are part of each CDR3. The D gene is left open where the match is weak. Rows may omit the clone size; those that give it use once, few, many or a size class.

D gene	V gene	J gene	CDR3 length	clone size	CDR3 DNA	CDR3 protein
NA	TRBV25-1	TRBJ2-3	13	NA	TGTGCCAGCAGTGATCCTTTCACAGATACGCAGTATTTT	CASSDPFTDTQYF
TRBD1	TRBV7-2	TRBJ2-7	18	NA	TGTGCCAGCAGCTTATTTGTTGCCTCGACAGGGAGCTCCTACGAGCAGTACTTC	CASSLFVASTGSSYEQYF
TRBD1	TRBV19	TRBJ1-5	17	NA	TGTGCCAGTAGTATCGGGACAGGGCTCTCAGAGGATCAGCCCCAGCATTTT	CASSIGTGLSEDQPQHF
NA	TRBV18	TRBJ2-7	14	NA	TGTGCCAGCTCACCTGCGGGGGCGAACTACGAGCAGTACTTC	CASSPAGANYEQYF
TRBD1	TRBV27	TRBJ1-6	18	NA	TGTGCCAGCAGCATTAACTGGGGACAGAGCTCCTATAATTCACCCCTCCACTTT	CASSINWGQSSYNSPLHF
NA	TRBV20-1	TRBJ1-2	14	NA	TGCAGTGCTAGTCCGGGACTGACTAACTATGGCTACACCTTC	CSASPGLTNYGYTF
NA	TRBV19	TRBJ1-4	13	NA	TGTGCCAGTAGCGCTCGGGGTGGTGAAAAACTGTTTTTT	CASSARGGEKLFF
TRBD1	TRBV7-3	TRBJ2-5	17	NA	TGTGCCAGCAGCGCACCGACGGGACAGGGAGGCGTAGAGACCCAGTACTTC	CASSAPTGQGGVETQYF
NA	TRBV21-1	TRBJ1-1	15	NA	TGTGCCAGCAGCAAAGTCGGGAGGGGGTACACTGAAGCTTTCTTT	CASSKVGRGYTEAFF
NA	TRBV7-2	TRBJ1-1	15	few	TGTGCCAGCAGCTTAATGTCCTCGGGGAACACTGAAGCTTTCTTT	CASSLMSSGNTEAFF
TRBD1	TRBV3-1/TRBV3-2	TRBJ1-5	17	NA	TGTGCCAGCAGCCTTGGATCACAGGGGGCCAGCAATCAGCCCCAGCATTTT	CASSLGSQGASNQPQHF
TRBD1	TRBV15	TRBJ2-3	15	NA	TGTGCCACCAGCGGCCAGGGGGCTGGCACAGATACGCAGTATTTT	CATSGQGAGTDTQYF
TRBD2	TRBV3-1/TRBV3-2	TRBJ2-2	15	NA	TGTGCCAGCAGGCTCTTAGCGGGGAACCCCGGGGAGCTGTTTTTT	CASRLLAGNPGELFF
NA	TRBV25-1	TRBJ1-1	14	NA	TGTGCCAGCAGTGAAGAAGGATTGGGCGCTGAAGCTTTCTTT	CASSEEGLGAEAFF
NA	TRBV18	TRBJ2-7	15	NA	TGTGCCAGCTCACCAACCGGACAGGGACTAAGCGAGCAGTACTTC	CASSPTGQGLSEQYF
TRBD1	TRBV6-5	TRBJ1-6	12	few	TGTGCCAGCGGACAGGGCAATTCACCCCTCCACTTT	CASGQGNSPLHF
NA	TRBV18	TRBJ1-5	15	NA	TGTGCCAGCTCATATGGGGGGATAAGCAATCAGCCCCAGCATTTT	CASSYGGISNQPQHF
TRBD2	TRBV18	TRBJ2-5	18	NA	TGTGCCAGCTCACGTATCCATGGGGTAGCGGGGGAACAAGAGACCCAGTACTTC	CASSRIHGVAGEQETQYF
NA	TRBV3-1/TRBV3-2	TRBJ1-2	15	NA	TGTGCCAGCAGCCAAGGTGTAGGGGCTAACTATGGTTACACCTTC	CASSQGVGANYGYTF
TRBD2	TRBV5-1	TRBJ2-1	16	NA	TGCGCCAGCAGCTTGGAGATAGCGGGGGGCTTGAATGAGCAGTTCTTC	CASSLEIAGGLNEQFF
NA	TRBV7-9	TRBJ1-5	15	NA	TGTGCCAGCAGCTCAGACAGGCTTAGCAATCAGCCCCAGCATTTT	CASSSDRLSNQPQHF
TRBD2	TRBV5-1	TRBJ2-3	15	NA	TGCGCCAGCAGCTTGGGACTAGCCGACACAGATACGCAGTATTTT	CASSLGLADTDTQYF
NA	TRBV7-8	TRBJ1-2	14	NA	TGTGCCAGCAGCCCCTCAGCGGGGGGGAGTGGCTACACCTTC	CASSPSAGGSGYTF
TRBD1	TRBV4-3	TRBJ1-2	14	few	TGCGCCAGCAGTCACCAGACAGGGGACTATGGCTACACCTTC	CASSHQTGDYGYTF
TRBD1	TRBV5-1	TRBJ1-2	17	NA	TGCGCCAGCAGCTTACCGGACAGGGTACTTAGGAACTATGGCTACACCTTC	CASSLPDRVLRNYGYTF
NA	TRBV3-1/TRBV3-2	TRBJ1-2	14	few	TGTGCCAGCAGCCAACTCCCCAGTAACTATGGCTACACCTTC	CASSQLPSNYGYTF
TRBD1	TRBV7-8	TRBJ1-2	16	NA	TGTGCCAGCAGCCAGCAGACAGGGGGCGCTGGTTATGGCTACACCTTC	CASSQQTGGAGYGYTF
NA	TRBV28	TRBJ1-1	14	NA	TGTGCCAGCAGTTTACACAGGCAGGACGCTGAAGCTTTCTTT	CASSLHRQDAEAFF
TRBD1	TRBV28	TRBJ2-3	15	NA	TGTGCCAGCACCCCGGGACAGCTCCCCACAGATACGCAGTATTTT	CASTPGQLPTDTQYF
NA	TRBV5-6	TRBJ2-1	14	NA	TGTGCCAGCAGGAAAGTCGGCGGGGCGAATGAGCAGTTCTTC	CASRKVGGANEQFF
TRBD2	TRBV3-1/TRBV3-2	TRBJ2-3	17	NA	TGTGCCAGCAGCCAAGCACCGGGACTAGCGGGGCCAGATACGCAGTATTTT	CASSQAPGLAGPDTQYF
NA	TRBV19	TRBJ2-5	14	NA	TGTGCCAGTAGTATAGTTGGGGGGCAAGAGACCCAGTACTTC	CASSIVGGQETQYF
TRBD1	TRBV3-1/TRBV3-2	TRBJ1-2	13	NA	TGTGCCAGCAGCCCCGGGACAGGCTATGGCTACACCTTC	CASSPGTGYGYTF
NA	TRBV7-8	TRBJ1-5	17	NA	TGTGCCAGCAGCTTAGGCAGCCTGGGACAACTTCATCAGCCCCAGCATTTT	CASSLGSLGQLHQPQHF
NA	TRBV6-1	TRBJ1-3	15	NA	TGTGCCAGCAGTGACCTTTCCCTACGGGGAAACACCATATATTTT	CASSDLSLRGNTIYF
TRBD1	TRBV14	TRBJ2-5	14	NA	TGTGCCAGCAGCCGACAGGGATTTGGGGAGACCCAGTACTTC	CASSRQGFGETQYF
NA	TRBV27	TRBJ1-5	14	NA	TGTGCCAGCAGGGGTACAGGTCTGGTGGCGCCCCAGCATTTT	CASRGTGLVAPQHF
TRBD2	TRBV6-2/TRBV6-3	TRBJ2-5	17	once	TGTGCCAGCAGTTACGAGCGACTAGCGGGGGTAAGAGAGACCCAGTACTTC	CASSYERLAGVRETQYF
NA	TRBV24-1	TRBJ2-3	15	few	TGTGCCACCAGTGATCCCGGGACACACACAGATACGCAGTATTTT	CATSDPGTHTDTQYF
NA	TRBV18	TRBJ2-3	15	NA	TGTGCCAGCTCATCAAGACAGCGAGGCACAGATACGCAGTATTTT	CASSSRQRGTDTQYF
TRBD1	TRBV28	TRBJ1-1	14	NA	TGTGCCAGCAGTTTGTCCAGGGGGCTTAATGAAGCTTTCTTT	CASSLSRGLNEAFF
NA	TRBV6-6	TRBJ1-1	13	once	TGTGCCAGCAGGCAACAGGAGAACACTGAAGCTTTCTTT	CASRQQENTEAFF
NA	TRBV3-1/TRBV3-2	TRBJ2-7	14	once	TGTGCCAGCAGCGGCTGGAGGTCTCACTACGAGCAGTACTTC	CASSGWRSHYEQYF
NA	TRBV11-2	TRBJ1-4	17	NA	TGTGCCAGCAGCTTAGGGAGGGGAGGCAGTGTAAATGAAAAACTGTTTTTT	CASSLGRGGSVNEKLFF
TRBD1	TRBV4-3	TRBJ1-2	15	NA	TGCGCCAGCAGCCACGATAGGACAGGGTTTACCGGCTACACCTTC	CASSHDRTGFTGYTF
TRBD2	TRBV9	TRBJ2-1	20	NA	TGTGCCAGCAGCGTAGGGGCTAGCGGGGGGCCTCAAGTTTGGTACAATGAGCAGTTCTTC	CASSVGASGGPQVWYNEQFF
TRBD1	TRBV30	TRBJ2-6	19	NA	TGTGCCTGGAGTGTCACCGGGACAGGTGCTATCTCTGGGGCCAACGTCCTGACTTTC	CAWSVTGTGAISGANVLTF